This entry is about one TCR beta chain. The CDR3 contains 15 residues. Trimming stripped 2 bases from V and 6 bases from J, with 13 bases between. CDR1 is SEHNR, CDR2 FQNEAQ, per germline (reference sequence). This record comes from a study of blood T cell repertoires in COVID-19. Across the study: Both acute and convalescent COVID-19 samples were obtained from the United States, Italy and Spain. T cells, B-cell-depleted T cells, or PBMCs supplied cDNA or gDNA.

Study processing details: Amplified reference gene primers provided the basis for estimating nucleated cell counts. Some clones are missing from TCRdb's copy, which holds only in-frame ones; the method was immunoSEQ multiplex PCR. V and J calls and clone size are as listed in that table; D and trimming were resolved from the DNA. The top ten hold around 8.7% of the sample, which has under 250,000 clones, more than 70% seen once. The sequenced sample consisted of peripheral blood. The chain has TRBV7-9 and TRBJ1-4; no clear D gene. This sequence was found in a woman between 50 and 59 years old with acute or convalescent COVID-19. This CDR3 reads CASSLSVLVDEKLFF. The CDR3 nucleotides are TGTGCCAGCAGCTTATCGGTGTTGGTAGATGAAAAACTGTTTTTT.